One and the same sample provided the 30 T cell receptor beta chains below, sequenced in a study of Ad26.COV2.S vaccination and SARS-CoV-2 variants. The sample's treatment: about 20 received Ad26.COV2.S at low or high dose, single or two shots; about 5 received placebo; per-sample allocation not given. Sampling was done on day 63 after the first vaccine or placebo injection. Here immunoSEQ multiplex PCR was the method, and the copy in TCRdb shows in-frame clones only, minus some. The sample records about half a million clones, about 88% being singletons. Sequencing was performed on peripheral blood, taken in a trial of Ad26.COV2.S vaccine versus placebo. These receptors were collected from a person between 18 and 60 years old who received the Ad26.COV2.S COVID-19 vaccine or a placebo.

This sequence joins TRBV7-3 and TRBJ2-2, with 12 bases identical to TRBD1. With 0 bases clipped from V and 7 bases from J, the junction kept 3 bases outside the gene matches. In germline, CDR1 is SGHTA, CDR2 FQGTGA. This CDR3 comprises 16 residues. In DNA, the CDR3 is TGTGCCAGCAGCTTAACGGGACAGGGGGCTAGCGGGGAGCTGTTTTTT. Protein: CASSLTGQGASGELFF.

The genes are TRBV5-5 and TRBJ1-6; D is ambiguous. The germline V gene has CDR1 SGHKS and CDR2 YYEKEE (reference sequence). V was pared by 2 bases and J by 12 bases, with 15 bases between. This CDR3 is built from 14 residues. CDR3 DNA: TGTGCCAGCAGCTTAGGCAGCTACGAGAAACCCCTCCACTTT. Translated: CASSLGSYEKPLHF.

DNA for the CDR3: TGCGCCAGCAGCTTGAATAGCCTTACCTACAATGAGCAGTTCTTC. It translates to CASSLNSLTYNEQFF. The chain is built from TRBV5-1 and TRBJ2-1; D gene uncertain. The CDR3 has 15 residues. V was trimmed by 1 base and J by 2 bases, leaving 10 bases between them. CDR1 SGHRS and CDR2 YFSETQ come from the germline V gene.

The V call is TRBV12-5, the J call TRBJ2-5, with 10 bases that match TRBD2. Germline V gives CDR1 LGHNT, CDR2 FRNRAP. CDR3 length: 15 residues. The trim removed 6 bases at V and 1 base at J, leaving 5 bases unmatched. CDR3 in DNA: TGTGCTAGTGGCCAGGGACTAGCGTTCCAAGAGACCCAGTACTTC. The encoded protein is CASGQGLAFQETQYF.

The rearrangement uses TRBV2 and TRBJ1-6; D gene uncertain. From germline, CDR1 is SNHLY and CDR2 FYNNEI. The V end was cut by 4 bases, the J end by 7 bases, with 8 bases between. The CDR3 consists of 13 residues. This CDR3 is CASSGGGNSPLHF. CDR3 bases: TGTGCCAGCAGTGGGGGAGGGAATTCACCCCTCCACTTT.

The chain employs TRBV27 and TRBJ2-3; 8 bases agree with TRBD2. The V gene end was trimmed by 2 bases and the J gene end by 5 bases; junction bases not matched to a gene: 3. The CDR3 contains 14 residues. Per the germline V gene, CDR1 is MNHEY and CDR2 is SMNVEV (reference sequence). The CDR3 loop is CASSLAGGGDTQYF. The CDR3 DNA is TGTGCCAGCAGTTTAGCGGGGGGCGGAGATACGCAGTATTTT.

This clone was detected only a few times. This specimen includes other DNA sequences encoding the same CDR3. This chain connects TRBV15 to TRBJ1-5; D unresolved. Looked up from germline, CDR1 is LNHNV and CDR2 is YYDKDF (reference sequence). The CDR3 is 12 amino acids. V was trimmed by 3 bases and J by 3 bases, leaving 3 bases between them. Written as DNA, the CDR3 is TGTGCCACCAGCAGGCCCAATCAGCCCCAGCATTTT. This translates into CATSRPNQPQHF.

The chain uses TRBV7-2 and TRBJ2-2; 11 positions match TRBD2. The V gene end was trimmed by 1 base and the J gene end by 4 bases; junction bases not matched to a gene: 5. The CDR3 spans 17 residues. CDR1 is SGHTA, CDR2 FQGNSA, per germline. The chain's CDR3 is CASSLERLAGGTGELFF. CDR3 sequence (DNA): TGTGCCAGCAGCTTAGAACGTCTAGCGGGGGGCACCGGGGAGCTGTTTTTT.

This clone was observed a single time. The chain recombines TRBV19 with TRBJ2-5; tentative D call: TRBD2 (7 bases). The CDR3 is 13 residues long. Germline lookup yields CDR1 LNHDA and CDR2 SQIVND (reference sequence). The V end lost 6 bases, the J end lost 5 bases, and 13 bases lay between the germline ends. The DNA of the CDR3 is TGTGCCAGTAGCCGGGGGGCTGAGGAGACCCAGTACTTC. Amino acid sequence: CASSRGAEETQYF.

The chain carries TRBV4-1 and TRBJ1-2, with 7 bases matching TRBD1. There are 15 residues in the CDR3. The J segment lost 4 bases and the V segment lost 1 base, leaving 6 bases of the junction unmatched. Germline-derived CDR1 and CDR2 are MGHRA and YSYEKL. CDR3: CASSQAPGQLYGYTF. CDR3 DNA: TGCGCCAGCAGCCAAGCGCCGGGACAGCTCTATGGCTACACCTTC.

CDR3: CASSPTSGQGFGNTIYF. Written as DNA, the CDR3 is TGTGCCAGCTCACCCACCTCAGGACAGGGTTTCGGAAACACCATATATTTT. V usage is TRBV18 and J usage is TRBJ1-3, with TRBD1 matching over 8 bases. Germline trimming cut 3 bases from V and 4 bases from J; bases unmatched to any gene: 11. Germline V gene sequence: CDR1 KGHSH, CDR2 LQKENI. The CDR3 covers 17 residues.

This clone occurred once. This chain links TRBV19 with TRBJ2-7; D remains unclear. Germline V gene sequence: CDR1 LNHDA, CDR2 SQIVND (reference sequence). This CDR3 comprises 13 residues. V lost 1 base and J 3 bases, leaving 7 bases between the germline ends. The CDR3 sequence is CASSIGINYEQYF. The CDR3 bases are TGTGCCAGTAGTATAGGTATCAACTACGAGCAGTACTTC.

The chain combines TRBV7-8 with TRBJ2-1; TRBD2 matches at 7 bases. The germline gives CDR1 SGHVS, CDR2 FQNEAQ. Losses at the gene ends were 1 base for V and 3 bases for J; bases not matched to a gene: 3. The CDR3 is 15 amino acids. Here the CDR3 reads CASSLERGSYNEQFF. In DNA form, the CDR3 reads TGTGCCAGCAGCTTAGAGCGCGGGAGCTACAATGAGCAGTTCTTC.

The chain uses TRBV19 and TRBJ1-1, with D hard to call. Trimming took 5 bases from V and 0 from J, leaving 7 bases between them. The CDR3 loop spans 13 amino acids. CDR1 and CDR2 from the germline V gene are LNHDA and SQIVND (reference sequence). The CDR3 loop reads CASSLRMNTEAFF. CDR3 DNA sequence: TGTGCCAGTAGTCTACGCATGAACACTGAAGCTTTCTTT.

The chain joins TRBV4-1 to TRBJ1-2, with 8 bases lining up with TRBD1. With 0 bases clipped from V and 2 bases from J, the junction kept 8 bases outside the gene matches. Germline CDR1 is MGHRA and CDR2 is YSYEKL. This CDR3 is 17 amino acids long. CDR3 sequence (DNA): TGCGCCAGCAGCCAAGATGTCCGAGACAGGGGAAACTATGGCTACACCTTC. Translation gives CASSQDVRDRGNYGYTF.

DNA for the CDR3: TGTGCCAGCTCACCCGGACAGGGAGAAAATCAGCCCCAGCATTTT. Its protein is CASSPGQGENQPQHF. V is TRBV18 and J is TRBJ1-5, with 8 bases identical to TRBD1. J was trimmed by 4 bases and V by 3 bases; bases with no gene match: 5. This CDR3 is built from 15 residues. CDR1 is KGHSH and CDR2 is LQKENI in the germline V gene.

The chain carries TRBV6-2 or TRBV6-3 and TRBJ2-1; 8 bases are shared with TRBD2. V lost 2 bases, J lost 8 bases, and 8 bases stayed unmatched. Germline CDR1 reads MNHEY; CDR2 reads SVGEGT. The CDR3 is 15 residues long. The CDR3 coding sequence is TGTGCCAGCAGTTACAACGGGGGGGCCAGGGATGAGCAGTTCTTC. This codes for CASSYNGGARDEQFF.

This chain connects TRBV25-1 to TRBJ1-3, with D maybe TRBD1 (6 bases). V was shortened by 1 base and J by 0 bases, with 16 bases between the two germline ends. The CDR3 runs to 18 residues. From germline, CDR1 is MGHDK and CDR2 SYGVNS. The CDR3 DNA is TGTGCCAGCAGTGAATCCGGCCAGGGGCCGAGCTCTGGAAACACCATATATTTT. Translating gives CASSESGQGPSSGNTIYF.

V and J are TRBV15 and TRBJ1-1; D may be TRBD1 (6 bases). The CDR3 is 15 residues long. Germline lookup yields CDR1 LNHNV and CDR2 YYDKDF (reference sequence). V lost 2 bases, J lost 3 bases, and 13 bases lay in between. CDR3 DNA sequence: TGTGCCACCAGCAGACCCTTTTACAGGGACACTGAAGCTTTCTTT. Amino acids: CATSRPFYRDTEAFF.

This chain joins TRBV6-1 and TRBJ2-7; the D is unclear. The V and J ends lost 2 bases and 3 bases respectively, with 8 bases between them. The CDR3 spans 13 residues. Germline V gives CDR1 MNHNS, CDR2 SASEGT. CDR3 bases: TGTGCCAGCAGTGAATTGGTGTACTACGAGCAGTACTTC. Translation: CASSELVYYEQYF.

The chain links TRBV27 to TRBJ2-2; possible D gene TRBD1, 6 bases. This CDR3 is built from 13 residues. Per germline, CDR1 MNHEY and CDR2 SMNVEV (reference sequence). V gave up 6 bases and J gave up 1 base, with 6 bases separating them. The CDR3 protein is CASRDRNTGELFF. The DNA for the CDR3 is TGTGCCAGCAGGGACAGGAACACCGGGGAGCTGTTTTTT.

V and J are TRBV28 and TRBJ1-3; TRBD1 matches 8 bases. The CDR3 totals 16 residues. The junction had 6 bases not matched to a gene; V was cut back by 5 bases and J by 0 bases. Germline CDR1 reads MDHEN; CDR2 reads SYDVKM. The CDR3 DNA is TGTGCCAGCAGTCCGACAGGGGCGAACTCTGGAAACACCATATATTTT. Its translation: CASSPTGANSGNTIYF.

The genes are TRBV7-2 and TRBJ1-5; 7 bases map to TRBD1. Trimming at V came to 1 base and at J to 1 base, leaving 1 base not matched to a gene. The CDR3 runs to 15 residues. Germline V gene data show CDR1 as SGHTA and CDR2 as FQGNSA. The CDR3 DNA reads TGTGCCAGCAGCTTAGTAGGGGGCAGCAATCAGCCCCAGCATTTT. It translates to CASSLVGGSNQPQHF.

V usage is TRBV6-2 or TRBV6-3 and J usage is TRBJ2-6, with D perhaps given as TRBD1 or TRBD2 (6 bases each). CDR3 length: 18 amino acids. V lost 6 bases, J lost 2 bases, and 20 bases lay in between. Germline assignment: CDR1 MNHEY and CDR2 SVGEGT. The CDR3 loop reads CASSRRGRGEAGANVLTF. The CDR3 DNA reads as TGTGCCAGCAGCCGTCGTGGTAGGGGGGAGGCTGGGGCCAACGTCCTGACTTTC.

The chain has TRBV30 and TRBJ1-1; D gene unclear. Deletions cut 4 bases from V and 1 base from J, with 4 bases between. In germline, CDR1 is GTSNPN, CDR2 SVGIG (reference sequence). The CDR3 has 11 amino acids. CDR3 protein: CAWNQNTEAFF. In DNA, the CDR3 is TGTGCCTGGAACCAGAACACTGAAGCTTTCTTT.

V gene TRBV4-3 combines with J gene TRBJ1-2, with TRBD1 matching 10 bases. CDR3 length equals 14 residues. In germline, CDR1 is LGHNA, CDR2 YSLEER. J lost 8 bases, V lost 3 bases, and 6 bases had no gene match. CDR3 in DNA: TGCGCCAGCAGCCAGACCGGGACAGGGGAAGGCTACACCTTC. It codes for CASSQTGTGEGYTF.

The chain employs TRBV24-1 and TRBJ1-2; D perhaps matches TRBD1 (6 bases). The CDR3 is 13 residues long. V lost 7 bases and J lost 3, with 11 bases in between. The germline CDR1 and CDR2 sequences are KGHDR and SFDVKD. This CDR3 reads CATSRGLYYGYTF. Written as DNA, the CDR3 is TGTGCCACCAGCAGGGGCCTCTACTATGGCTACACCTTC.

This clone was seen a handful of times. Other nucleotide sequences from this sample produce the same CDR3. The chain employs TRBV28 and TRBJ2-3; no clear D. Looked up from germline, CDR1 is MDHEN and CDR2 is SYDVKM. The CDR3 extends over 14 amino acids. V dropped 3 bases and J dropped 0 bases, with 7 bases sitting between them. CDR3 nucleotide sequence: TGTGCCAGCAGTTTCACGGGTAGCACAGATACGCAGTATTTT. Its translation is CASSFTGSTDTQYF.

The chain has TRBV7-2 and TRBJ2-7, with 10 positions matching TRBD1. V shed 5 bases, J shed 4 bases, and the junction held 5 bases outside the gene matches. Per the germline V gene, CDR1 is SGHTA and CDR2 is FQGNSA. The CDR3 covers 14 residues. The CDR3 region has the DNA TGTGCCAGCAGCCACCGGACAGGGGGATACGAGCAGTACTTC. Residues: CASSHRTGGYEQYF.

CDR3 residues: CASSAVDAGELFF. The CDR3 DNA follows: TGTGCCAGTAGCGCCGTGGACGCCGGGGAGCTGTTTTTT. The J gene is TRBJ2-2, the V gene TRBV19, with D uncertain. CDR1 is LNHDA, CDR2 SQIVND, per germline (reference sequence). Trimming left V 6 bases short and J 6 bases short, with 11 bases between. This CDR3 is 13 amino acids long.